This T cell receptor (beta chain) was observed in a study of T cell repertoires in cytomegalovirus infection. Study in general: CMV infection plus the matching HLA type was flagged by public TCR beta signatures.

CDR3 length: 15 residues. Trimming removed 5 bases from V and 1 base from J, with 9 bases in between. On this clonotype: Its antigen is unknown.

Study-wide points: Predominance within the ex vivo response was attributable to HLA-C-restricted CMV-specific TCR beta clonotypes. Based on cumulative public TCR beta family frequency, carriers of CMV plus the relevant HLA were identified.

TCRdb called the reads again in MiXCR, with one record for every CDR3 protein. The sample records about 480,000 distinct CDR3 sequences, around a third being singletons. This sequence was found in a human donor in good health (CMV status not recorded). Some clones in this sample may be carry-over from other donors' samples. The chain carries TRBV12-3 or TRBV12-4 and TRBJ2-6, with D possibly TRBD1 on 6 matching bases. Sequencing used cultured PBMCs, obtained from culture after CMV antigen stimulation. This chain's CDR3 is CASSGTGSGANVLTF. The DNA for the CDR3 is TGTGCCAGCAGTGGCACAGGGTCTGGGGCCAACGTCCTGACTTTC.